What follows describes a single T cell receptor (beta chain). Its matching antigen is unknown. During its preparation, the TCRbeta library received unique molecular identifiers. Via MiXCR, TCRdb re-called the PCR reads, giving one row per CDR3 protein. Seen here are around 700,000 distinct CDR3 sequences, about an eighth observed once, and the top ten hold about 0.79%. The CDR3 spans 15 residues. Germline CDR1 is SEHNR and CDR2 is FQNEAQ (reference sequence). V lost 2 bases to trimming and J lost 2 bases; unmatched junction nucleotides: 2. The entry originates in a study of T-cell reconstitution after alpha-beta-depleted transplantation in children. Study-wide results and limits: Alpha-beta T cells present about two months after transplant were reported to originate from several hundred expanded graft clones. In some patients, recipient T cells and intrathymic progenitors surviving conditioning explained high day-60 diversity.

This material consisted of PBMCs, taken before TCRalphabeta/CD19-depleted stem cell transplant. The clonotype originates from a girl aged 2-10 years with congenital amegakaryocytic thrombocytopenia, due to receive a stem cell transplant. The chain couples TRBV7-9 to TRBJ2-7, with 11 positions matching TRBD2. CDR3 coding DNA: TGTGCCAGCAGCTTAACTAGCGGGAGACCCTACGAGCAGTACTTC. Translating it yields CASSLTSGRPYEQYF.